Each of the 25 T cell receptor beta chains below was sequenced from the same sample in a study of cytomegalovirus exposure and HLA in healthy donors. 60 Vbeta and 13 Jbeta primers were used in PCR. Here immunoSEQ multiplex PCR was the method, and the copy in TCRdb shows in-frame clones only, minus some. The sample consists of some 180,000 clones, roughly 87% of them appearing once. Sequencing was carried out using PBMCs. The receptors here all came from a girl in the first two years of life in good health and CMV-seronegative.

The sample holds one count of this clone. This sequence joins TRBV5-1 and TRBJ2-1, with 13 nucleotides matching TRBD2. The CDR3 totals 16 residues. V lost 1 base, J lost 13 bases, and 11 bases stayed unmatched. The germline CDR1 and CDR2 sequences are SGHRS and YFSETQ. The CDR3 is CASSLTPLAGGLPQFF. CDR3 nucleotide sequence: TGCGCCAGCAGCTTGACCCCACTAGCGGGGGGGCTTCCACAGTTCTTC. The full variable domain, its missing parts supplied by reference TRBV5-1 and TRBJ2-1, is KAGVTQTPRYLIKTRGQQVTLSCSPISGHRSVSWYQQTPGQGLQFLFEYFSETQRNKGNFPGRFSGRQFSNSRSEMNVSTLELGDSALYLCASSLTPLAGGLPQFFGPGTRLTVL.

V gene TRBV7-9 combines with J gene TRBJ2-4; D is perhaps TRBD2 (5 bases). Germline V gene lookup returns CDR1 SEHNR and CDR2 FQNEAQ (reference sequence). The germline V and J ends were trimmed by 3 bases and 9 bases, with 9 bases remaining between them. This CDR3 contains 12 residues. CDR3 sequence reads: CASSFGESIQYF. The CDR3 DNA sequence: TGTGCCAGCAGCTTCGGGGAAAGCATTCAGTACTTC.

The genes are TRBV5-1 and TRBJ2-7, with 7 bases aligning to TRBD2. Per the germline V gene, CDR1 is SGHRS and CDR2 is YFSETQ. The CDR3 contains 14 residues. The V segment lost 4 bases and the J segment 2 bases; nucleotides outside the gene matches: 6. DNA for the CDR3: TGCGCCAGCAGCCCTACTAGCGCTCCCTACGAGCAGTACTTC. Translating gives CASSPTSAPYEQYF.

This chain links TRBV6-5 with TRBJ1-2, with TRBD1 matching 9 bases. The CDR3 is made up of 12 amino acids. Germline CDR1 and CDR2: MNHEY and SVGAGI. With V trimmed by 8 bases and J by 8 bases, 6 bases remained unmatched. CDR3: CASHQGTGGYTF. The CDR3 DNA reads as TGTGCCAGCCACCAAGGGACAGGGGGCTACACCTTC.

This chain connects TRBV5-3 to TRBJ1-2; D perhaps matches TRBD1 (5 bases). TRBV5-3 is labeled an ORF, and its function is uncertain. The ends were cut back, 1 base at V and 4 bases at J, with 8 bases in the middle. The CDR3 covers 13 residues. CDR3 amino acids: CARSLTGVYGYTF. In DNA, the CDR3 is TGTGCCAGAAGCTTGACAGGAGTCTATGGCTACACCTTC.

V is TRBV7-9 and J is TRBJ2-7, with 9 bases lining up with TRBD2. The CDR3 is 15 residues long. Germline V gene sequence: CDR1 SEHNR, CDR2 FQNEAQ (reference sequence). V dropped 1 base and J dropped 3; count of bases not matched to a gene: 4. DNA of the CDR3: TGTGCCAGCAGCTTAGGACTAGCGGTTAACTACGAGCAGTACTTC. Translated, it gives CASSLGLAVNYEQYF.

This clone has a single count. The V call is TRBV27, the J call TRBJ2-5; 8 bases align to TRBD2. The germline CDR1 and CDR2 sequences are MNHEY and SMNVEV (reference sequence). The CDR3 loop spans 13 amino acids. Trimming took 6 bases from V and 2 from J; bases not matched to a gene: 2. The CDR3 here is CASRSGGQETQYF. CDR3 sequence (DNA): TGTGCCAGCAGGTCGGGGGGGCAAGAGACCCAGTACTTC.

V gene TRBV7-2 combines with J gene TRBJ2-7; possible D gene TRBD1, 5 bases. In germline, CDR1 is SGHTA, CDR2 FQGNSA. Trimming stripped 2 bases from V and 4 bases from J, with 15 bases between. The CDR3 is 15 residues long. In DNA form, the CDR3 reads TGTGCCAGCAGCTTAATGGGGCCCCCTCTATACGAGCAGTACTTC. Translation gives CASSLMGPPLYEQYF.

This clone appeared once. This chain joins TRBV7-2 and TRBJ1-5; D perhaps matches TRBD1 (5 bases). V was clipped by 5 bases and J by 5 bases, with 10 bases between them. The CDR3 consists of 13 residues. CDR1 and CDR2 from the germline V gene are SGHTA and FQGNSA. The CDR3 spells CASSLGTHQPQHF. The DNA of the CDR3 is TGTGCCAGCAGCCTGGGGACTCATCAGCCCCAGCATTTT.

V and J are TRBV4-1 and TRBJ2-1; D possibly corresponds to TRBD2 (7 bases). CDR3 size: 19 residues. Trimming took off 3 bases at V and 4 bases at J, with 25 bases between the two ends. Germline V lookup: CDR1 MGHRA, CDR2 YSYEKL. The DNA of the CDR3 is TGCGCCAGCAGCCAGAGGGAGTCCGGTGGGGGGGGGCGGTACAATGAGCAGTTCTTC. Translated, it gives CASSQRESGGGGRYNEQFF.

The chain joins TRBV9 to TRBJ2-2; unclear D gene. The CDR3 runs 15 residues. The germline V and J ends were trimmed by 0 bases and 5 bases, with 11 bases remaining between them. Per germline, CDR1 SGDLS and CDR2 YYNGEE. The chain's CDR3 is CASSVVDGVTGELFF. The CDR3 coding sequence is TGTGCCAGCAGCGTAGTTGATGGAGTTACCGGGGAGCTGTTTTTT.

The gene calls are TRBV9 and TRBJ1-6; TRBD1 matches 8 bases. V gave up 2 bases and J gave up 9 bases; unmatched junction bases: 4. Germline CDR1 reads SGDLS; CDR2 reads YYNGEE. The CDR3 is made up of 14 amino acids. In nucleotides, the CDR3 is TGTGCCAGCAGCGTGCGACAGGGGACTTCACCCCTCCACTTT. Translation gives CASSVRQGTSPLHF. Full variable domain (missing parts from reference TRBV9 and TRBJ1-6): DSGVTQTPKHLITATGQRVTLRCSPRSGDLSVYWYQQSLDQGLQFLIQYYNGEERAKGNILERFSAQQFPDLHSELNLSSLELGDSALYFCASSVRQGTSPLHFGNGTRLTVT.

Regarding this clone: The same CDR3 also results from other DNA sequences found in this sample. V usage is TRBV5-1 and J usage is TRBJ2-7; perhaps TRBD1 as D (6 bases). This CDR3 region has 12 residues. Germline lookup yields CDR1 SGHRS and CDR2 YFSETQ. With 4 bases removed from V and 4 bases from J, the gap between germline ends came to 9 bases. The CDR3 DNA follows: TGCGCCAGCAGCCCACAGGGTTACGAGCAGTACTTC. Amino acids: CASSPQGYEQYF.

This chain links TRBV19 with TRBJ2-5; TRBD2 is a possible D gene (6 bases). Deletions cut 3 bases from V and 5 bases from J, with 13 bases between. Per the germline V gene, CDR1 is LNHDA and CDR2 is SQIVND (reference sequence). CDR3 size: 14 residues. In DNA form, the CDR3 reads TGTGCCAGTAGTATGAACGCGGGGATTGAGACCCAGTACTTC. Protein sequence: CASSMNAGIETQYF.

The chain links TRBV6-5 to TRBJ2-2; TRBD1 matches at 7 bases. Germline assignment: CDR1 MNHEY and CDR2 SVGAGI. The CDR3 is 13 amino acids. Trimming cost V 5 bases and J 9 bases; bases outside gene matches: 6. The CDR3 region has the DNA TGTGCCAGCAGTCAAAACAGGGGAAGGGAGCTGTTTTTT. Translating it yields CASSQNRGRELFF.

Concerning this clone: The junction does not match germline at one end; this may be a read error. The rearrangement uses TRBV7-7 and TRBJ2-1; 11 positions match TRBD2. The CDR3 sequence is 16 residues long. Germline CDR1 SSHAT, CDR2 FNYEAQ (reference sequence). CDR3 residues: CASSLGGTSGYNEQFF. In DNA, the CDR3 is TGTGCTAGCAGCTTAGGAGGGACTAGCGGATACAATGAGCAGTTCTTC.

The rearrangement joins TRBV10-3 to TRBJ2-3, with 11 bases aligning to TRBD2. The ends lost 3 bases at V and 2 bases at J; junction bases unmatched: 7. This CDR3 region has 17 residues. Per the germline V gene, CDR1 is ENHRY and CDR2 is SYGVKD. The DNA of the CDR3 is TGTGCCATCAGTGATCGGGGGACTAGCGGAAACACAGATACGCAGTATTTT. Amino acids: CAISDRGTSGNTDTQYF.

The chain carries TRBV9 and TRBJ1-1, with 7 bases identical to TRBD1. The CDR3 spans 12 residues. CDR1 is SGDLS and CDR2 is YYNGEE in the germline V gene. Trimming at V came to 8 bases and at J to 5 bases, leaving 6 bases not matched to a gene. The CDR3 coding sequence is TGTGCCAGTACAGGGGTAGGGACTGAAGCTTTCTTT. Residues: CASTGVGTEAFF.

The V gene is TRBV5-1, the J gene TRBJ2-1; D is ambiguous. Trimming stripped 0 bases from V and 0 bases from J, with 10 bases between. Germline CDR1 is SGHRS and CDR2 is YFSETQ. The CDR3 covers 16 residues. The CDR3 nucleotides are TGCGCCAGCAGCTTGGCGGTGGTTAGCTCCTACAATGAGCAGTTCTTC. Translation gives CASSLAVVSSYNEQFF. The entire variable domain, with the rest obtained from reference TRBV5-1 and TRBJ2-1, is as follows: KAGVTQTPRYLIKTRGQQVTLSCSPISGHRSVSWYQQTPGQGLQFLFEYFSETQRNKGNFPGRFSGRQFSNSRSEMNVSTLELGDSALYLCASSLAVVSSYNEQFFGPGTRLTVL.

The V gene is TRBV30, the J gene TRBJ2-1; D is unclear. Germline values: CDR1 GTSNPN, CDR2 SVGIG (reference sequence). V lost 1 base and J lost 10, with 8 bases in between. This CDR3 spans 11 amino acids. The CDR3 coding sequence is TGTGCCTGGAGTGCAGGTTTGGAGCAGTTCTTC. Protein: CAWSAGLEQFF.

This clone has only a few counts. The V gene is TRBV2, the J gene TRBJ2-5; 7 positions match TRBD1. The J segment lost 4 bases and the V segment lost 2 bases, leaving 1 base of the junction unmatched. Germline V gene lookup returns CDR1 SNHLY and CDR2 FYNNEI. The CDR3 spans 13 residues. Here the CDR3 DNA reads TGTGCCAGCAGTGAAAGGGGGCGAGAGACCCAGTACTTC. Protein product: CASSERGRETQYF.

This clone was picked up one time. This sequence joins TRBV27 and TRBJ2-1; D is undetermined. Trimming removed 2 bases at V and 6 bases at J, with 5 bases between. The CDR3 runs 12 residues. CDR1 is MNHEY and CDR2 is SMNVEV in the germline V gene (reference sequence). The DNA of the CDR3 is TGTGCCAGCAGTTTAGCAGGCAATGAGCAGTTCTTC. It codes for CASSLAGNEQFF.

This sequence joins TRBV30 and TRBJ1-4, with D hard to call. The CDR3 sequence is 14 residues long. The germline V gene encodes CDR1 GTSNPN and CDR2 SVGIG (reference sequence). V lost 2 bases, J lost 8 bases, and 15 bases lay in between. CDR3 protein: CAWSTPGVREKLFF. In nucleotides, the CDR3 is TGTGCCTGGAGTACCCCCGGGGTCCGAGAAAAACTGTTTTTT.

V is TRBV7-9 and J is TRBJ1-1, with unresolved D. CDR1 is SEHNR, CDR2 FQNEAQ, per germline (reference sequence). Trimming removed 1 base at V and 3 bases at J, with 9 bases between. The CDR3 has 14 amino acids. CDR3 in DNA: TGTGCCAGCAGCTTAGGTGACACGCACACTGAAGCTTTCTTT. The encoded protein is CASSLGDTHTEAFF.

The chain combines TRBV7-2 with TRBJ2-5; maybe TRBD1 (5 bases). The CDR3 is 13 amino acids. Germline V gene data show CDR1 as SGHTA and CDR2 as FQGNSA. V was pared by 5 bases and J by 5 bases, with 12 bases between. CDR3 sequence: CASSLGRAETQYF. Here the CDR3 DNA reads TGTGCCAGCAGCCTCGGCAGGGCGGAGACCCAGTACTTC.